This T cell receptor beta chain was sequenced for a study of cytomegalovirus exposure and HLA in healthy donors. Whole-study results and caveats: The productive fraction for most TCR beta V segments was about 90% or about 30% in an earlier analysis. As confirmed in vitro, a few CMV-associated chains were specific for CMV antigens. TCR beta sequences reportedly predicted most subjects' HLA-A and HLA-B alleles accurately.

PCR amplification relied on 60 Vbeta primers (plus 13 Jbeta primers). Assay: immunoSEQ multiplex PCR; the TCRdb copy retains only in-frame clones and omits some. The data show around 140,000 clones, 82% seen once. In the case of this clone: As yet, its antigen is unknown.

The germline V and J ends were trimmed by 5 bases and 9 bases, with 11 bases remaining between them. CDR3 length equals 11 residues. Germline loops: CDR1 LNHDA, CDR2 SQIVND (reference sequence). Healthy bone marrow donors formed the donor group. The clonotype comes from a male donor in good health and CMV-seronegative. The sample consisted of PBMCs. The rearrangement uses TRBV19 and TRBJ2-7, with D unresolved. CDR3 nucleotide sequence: TGTGCCAGTAGTCCCAGGATGGGGCAGTACTTC. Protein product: CASSPRMGQYF. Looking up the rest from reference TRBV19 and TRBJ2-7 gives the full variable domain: DGGITQSPKYLFRKEGQNVTLSCEQNLNHDAMYWYRQDPGQGLRLIYYSQIVNDFQKGDIAEGYSVSREKKESFPLTVTSAQKNPTAFYLCASSPRMGQYFGPGTRLTVT.